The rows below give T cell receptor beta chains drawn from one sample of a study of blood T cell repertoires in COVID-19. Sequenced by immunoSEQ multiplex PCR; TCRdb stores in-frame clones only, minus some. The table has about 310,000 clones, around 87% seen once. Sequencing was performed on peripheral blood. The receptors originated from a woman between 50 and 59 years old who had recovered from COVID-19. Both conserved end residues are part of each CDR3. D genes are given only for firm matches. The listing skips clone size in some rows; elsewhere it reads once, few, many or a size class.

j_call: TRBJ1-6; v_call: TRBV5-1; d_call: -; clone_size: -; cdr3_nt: TGCGCCAGCAGCTTGGAACTGACTCTGAATTCACCCCTCCACTTT; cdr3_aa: CASSLELTLNSPLHF
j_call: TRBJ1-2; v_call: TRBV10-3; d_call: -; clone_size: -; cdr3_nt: TGTGCCATCAGTGAGTCCGGGGTTAGTAGCTACACCTTC; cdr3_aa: CAISESGVSSYTF
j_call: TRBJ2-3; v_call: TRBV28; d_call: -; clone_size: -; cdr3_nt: TGTGCCAGCAGTCCGTCCCAGGTTGGGAGTCGGGCAGATACGCAGTATTTT; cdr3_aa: CASSPSQVGSRADTQYF
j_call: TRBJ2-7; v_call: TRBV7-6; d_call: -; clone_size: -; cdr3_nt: TGTGCCAGCAGCTTAGTCCCGACAGCTACCTACGAGCAGTACTTC; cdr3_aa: CASSLVPTATYEQYF
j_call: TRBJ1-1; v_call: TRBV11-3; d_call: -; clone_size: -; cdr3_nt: TGTGCCAGCAGCTTAGCAGGGGAGAACACTGAAGCTTTCTTT; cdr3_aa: CASSLAGENTEAFF
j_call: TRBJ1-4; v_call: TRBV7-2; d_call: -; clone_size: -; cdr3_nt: TGTGCCAGCAGCTTGGCCGGGTTTAATGAAAAACTGTTTTTT; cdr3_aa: CASSLAGFNEKLFF
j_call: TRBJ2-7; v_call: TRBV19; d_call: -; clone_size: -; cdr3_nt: TGTGCCAGTAGTGCCGGGGGACCGACTAGCTCCTACGAGCAGTACTTC; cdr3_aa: CASSAGGPTSSYEQYF
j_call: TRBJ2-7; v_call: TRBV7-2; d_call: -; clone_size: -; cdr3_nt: TGTGCCAGCAGCTTAGATATCTACGAGCAGTACTTC; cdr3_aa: CASSLDIYEQYF
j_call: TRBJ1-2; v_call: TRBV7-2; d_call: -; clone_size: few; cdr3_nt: TGTGCCAGCAGCTCCGCGTCGGGAGACGGCTACACCTTC; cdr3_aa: CASSSASGDGYTF
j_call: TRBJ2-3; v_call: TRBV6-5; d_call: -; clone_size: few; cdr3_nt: TGTGCCAGCAGCGCCGGGACTAGCACAGATACGCAGTATTTT; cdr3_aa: CASSAGTSTDTQYF
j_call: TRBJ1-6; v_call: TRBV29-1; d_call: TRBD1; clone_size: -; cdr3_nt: TGCAGCGTCGGGGACAGCTATAATTCACCCCTCCACTTT; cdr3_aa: CSVGDSYNSPLHF
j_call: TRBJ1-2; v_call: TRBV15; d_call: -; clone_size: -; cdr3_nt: TGTGCCACCAGCAGAGATCGGGGCAGGGGACCCGCCACCTTC; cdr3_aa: CATSRDRGRGPATF
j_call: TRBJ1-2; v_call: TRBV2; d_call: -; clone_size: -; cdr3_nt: TGTGCCAGCGGACTGGGGGGATATGGCTACACCTTC; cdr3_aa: CASGLGGYGYTF
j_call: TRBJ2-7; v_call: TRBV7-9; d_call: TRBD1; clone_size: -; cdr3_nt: TGTGCCAGCAGCTTAGGACAGGGCCACGAGCAGTACTTC; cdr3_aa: CASSLGQGHEQYF
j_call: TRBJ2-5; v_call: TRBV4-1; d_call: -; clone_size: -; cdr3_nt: TGCGCCAGCAGCCAAGGTCATGGGAGCGGCGCGACCCAGTACTTC; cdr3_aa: CASSQGHGSGATQYF
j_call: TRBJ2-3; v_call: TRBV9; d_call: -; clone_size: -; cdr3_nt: TGTGCCAGCAGCGTAGTTGCGACTTTTGATACGCAGTATTTT; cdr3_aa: CASSVVATFDTQYF
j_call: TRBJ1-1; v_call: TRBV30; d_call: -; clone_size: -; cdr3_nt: TGTGCCTGGTCCGGGTGGACTGAAGCTTTCTTT; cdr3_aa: CAWSGWTEAFF
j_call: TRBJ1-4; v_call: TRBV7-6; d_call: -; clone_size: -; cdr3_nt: TGTGCCAGCAGCTTAGGAGGCCGCGGTGAAAAACTGTTTTTT; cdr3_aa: CASSLGGRGEKLFF
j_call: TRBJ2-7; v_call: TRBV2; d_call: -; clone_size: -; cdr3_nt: TGTGCCAGCAGCCCCAACTACGAGCAGTACTTC; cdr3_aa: CASSPNYEQYF
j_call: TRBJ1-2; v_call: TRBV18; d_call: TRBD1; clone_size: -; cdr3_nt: TGTGCCAGCTCACCACCGGGACAGGGGTTGTGGTACACCTTC; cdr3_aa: CASSPPGQGLWYTF
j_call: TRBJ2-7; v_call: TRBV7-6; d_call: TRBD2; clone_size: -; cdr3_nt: TGTGCCAGCAGCTTCCAGGCGGGAGACAATTACGAGCAGTACTTC; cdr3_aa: CASSFQAGDNYEQYF
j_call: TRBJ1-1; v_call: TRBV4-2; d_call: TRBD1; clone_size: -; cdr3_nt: TGTGCCAGCAGCCAAGACCGACAGGGCCTTGTAGCTTTCTTT; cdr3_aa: CASSQDRQGLVAFF
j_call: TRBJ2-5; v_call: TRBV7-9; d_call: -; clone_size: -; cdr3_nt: TGTGCCAGCAGCTCCTACAGGAGCCAAGAGACCCAGTACTTC; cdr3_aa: CASSSYRSQETQYF
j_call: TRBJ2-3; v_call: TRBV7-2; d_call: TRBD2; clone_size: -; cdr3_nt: TGTGCCAGCAGCCCCACCCTAGCGGGAGATGGAGATACGCAGTATTTT; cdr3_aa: CASSPTLAGDGDTQYF
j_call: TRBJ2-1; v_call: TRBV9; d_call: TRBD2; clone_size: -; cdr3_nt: TGTGCCAGCAGCGTAGGCGGTAGCGGGGCTTACAATGAGCAGTTCTTC; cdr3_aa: CASSVGGSGAYNEQFF
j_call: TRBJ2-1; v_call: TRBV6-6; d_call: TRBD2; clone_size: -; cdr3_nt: TGTGCCAGCGGCACACTAGCGGGAGATCTCAATGAGCAGTTCTTC; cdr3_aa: CASGTLAGDLNEQFF
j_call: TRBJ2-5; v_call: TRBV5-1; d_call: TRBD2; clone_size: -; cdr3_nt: TGCGCCAGCAGCGCTACGACTAGCGGTAACCAAGAGACCCAGTACTTC; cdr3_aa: CASSATTSGNQETQYF
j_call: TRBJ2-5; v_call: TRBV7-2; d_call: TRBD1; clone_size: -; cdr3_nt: TGTGCCAGCAGCTCGTTCGGGACAGGGCAAGAGACCCAGTACTTC; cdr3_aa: CASSSFGTGQETQYF
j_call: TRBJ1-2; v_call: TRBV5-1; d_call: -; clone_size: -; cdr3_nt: TGCGCCAGCAGCTTGCGAGGGGAGGTCGATGGCTACACCTTC; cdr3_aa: CASSLRGEVDGYTF
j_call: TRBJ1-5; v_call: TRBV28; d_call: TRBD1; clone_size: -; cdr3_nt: TGTGCCAGCAGGCCCACAGGGGTAGGTAATCAGCCCCAGCATTTT; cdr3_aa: CASRPTGVGNQPQHF
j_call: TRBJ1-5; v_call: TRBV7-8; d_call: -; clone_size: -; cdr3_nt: TGTGCCAGCAGCTCAGGTGGGGGCTACTATCAGCCCCAGCATTTT; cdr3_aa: CASSSGGGYYQPQHF
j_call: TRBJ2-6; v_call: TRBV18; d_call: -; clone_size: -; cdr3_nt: TGTGCCAGCTCACCAATTGGAAGGGGTTCTGGGGCCAACGTCCTGACTTTC; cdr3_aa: CASSPIGRGSGANVLTF
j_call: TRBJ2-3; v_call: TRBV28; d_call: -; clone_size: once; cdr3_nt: TGTGCCAGCAGTTCCACAGGAGATACGCAGTATTTT; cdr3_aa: CASSSTGDTQYF
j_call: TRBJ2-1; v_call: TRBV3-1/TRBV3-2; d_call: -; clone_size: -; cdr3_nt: TGTGCCAGCAGCGGAGGGGTTGTGGCTACAGAGCAGTTCTTC; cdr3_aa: CASSGGVVATEQFF
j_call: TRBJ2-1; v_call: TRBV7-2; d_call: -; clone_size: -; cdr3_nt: TGTGCCAGCAGCTGGCAGACCAGGGAGCAGTTCTTC; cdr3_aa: CASSWQTREQFF
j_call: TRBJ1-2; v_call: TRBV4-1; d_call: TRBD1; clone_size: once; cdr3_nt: TGCGCCAGCAGCCAAGATTGGAGGGGACAGATCTATGGCTACACCTTC; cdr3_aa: CASSQDWRGQIYGYTF
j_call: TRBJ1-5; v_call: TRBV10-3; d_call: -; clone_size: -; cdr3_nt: TGTGCCATCAGGGACTACAATCAGCCCCAGCATTTT; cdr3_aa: CAIRDYNQPQHF
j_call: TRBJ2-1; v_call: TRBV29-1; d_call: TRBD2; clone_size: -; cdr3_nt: TGCGCCCTGAGGGGCGGGAGGGCCTACAATGAGCAGTTCTTC; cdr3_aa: CALRGGRAYNEQFF